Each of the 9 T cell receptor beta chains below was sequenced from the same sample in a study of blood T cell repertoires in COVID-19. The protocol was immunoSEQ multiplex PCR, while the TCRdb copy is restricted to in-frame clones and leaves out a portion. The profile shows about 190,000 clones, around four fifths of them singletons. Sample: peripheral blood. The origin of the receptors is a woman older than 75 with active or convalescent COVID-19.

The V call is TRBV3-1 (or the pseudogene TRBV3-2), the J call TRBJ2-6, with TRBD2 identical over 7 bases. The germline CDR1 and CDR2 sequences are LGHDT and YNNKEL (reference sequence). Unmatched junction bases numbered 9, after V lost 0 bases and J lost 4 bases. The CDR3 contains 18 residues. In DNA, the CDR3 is TGTGCCAGCAGCCAAGATAGGACGGGGGGTTCCGGGGCCAACGTCCTGACTTTC. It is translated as CASSQDRTGGSGANVLTF.

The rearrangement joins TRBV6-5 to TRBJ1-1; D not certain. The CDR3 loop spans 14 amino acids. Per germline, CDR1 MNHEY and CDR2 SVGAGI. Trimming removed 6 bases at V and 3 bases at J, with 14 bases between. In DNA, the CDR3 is TGTGCCAGCAGCGACGGCCGACGGGACACTGAAGCTTTCTTT. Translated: CASSDGRRDTEAFF.

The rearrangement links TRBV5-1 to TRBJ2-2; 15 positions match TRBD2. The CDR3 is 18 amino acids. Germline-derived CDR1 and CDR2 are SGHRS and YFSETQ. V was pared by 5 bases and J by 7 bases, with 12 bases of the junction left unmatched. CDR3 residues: CASRGTSGGSPPGGELFF. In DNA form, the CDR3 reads TGCGCCAGCAGGGGGACTAGCGGGGGGTCCCCCCCGGGCGGGGAGCTGTTTTTT.

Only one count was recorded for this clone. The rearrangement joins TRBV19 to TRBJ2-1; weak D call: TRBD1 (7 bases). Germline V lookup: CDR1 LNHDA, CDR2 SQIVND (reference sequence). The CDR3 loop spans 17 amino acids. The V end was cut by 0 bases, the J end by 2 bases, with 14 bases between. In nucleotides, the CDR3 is TGTGCCAGTAGTATAGATGGAGGGGGCCTTCCCTACAATGAGCAGTTCTTC. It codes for CASSIDGGGLPYNEQFF.

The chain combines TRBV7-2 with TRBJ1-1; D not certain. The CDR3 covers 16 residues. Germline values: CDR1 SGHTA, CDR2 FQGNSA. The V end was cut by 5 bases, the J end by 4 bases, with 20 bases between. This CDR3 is CASSPRGGSRFTEAFF. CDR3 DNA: TGTGCCAGCAGCCCCCGTGGCGGGTCGCGGTTCACTGAAGCTTTCTTT. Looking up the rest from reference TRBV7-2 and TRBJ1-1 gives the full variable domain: GAGVSQSPSNKVTEKGKDVELRCDPISGHTALYWYRQSLGQGLEFLIYFQGNSAPDKSGLPSDRFSAERTGGSVSTLTIQRTQQEDSAVYLCASSPRGGSRFTEAFFGQGTRLTVV.

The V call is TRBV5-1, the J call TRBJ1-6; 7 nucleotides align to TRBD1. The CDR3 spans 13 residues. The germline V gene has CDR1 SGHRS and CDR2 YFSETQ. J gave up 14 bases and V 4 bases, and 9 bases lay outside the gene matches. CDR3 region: CASSTETGKALHF. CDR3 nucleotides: TGCGCCAGCAGCACCGAGACAGGGAAGGCCCTCCACTTT.

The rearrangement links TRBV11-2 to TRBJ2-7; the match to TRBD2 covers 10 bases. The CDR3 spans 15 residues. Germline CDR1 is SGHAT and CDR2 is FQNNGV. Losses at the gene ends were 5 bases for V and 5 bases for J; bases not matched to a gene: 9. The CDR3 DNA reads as TGTGCCAGCAGCCGGTCGGCTAGCGGGGGAGACGAGCAGTACTTC. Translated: CASSRSASGGDEQYF.

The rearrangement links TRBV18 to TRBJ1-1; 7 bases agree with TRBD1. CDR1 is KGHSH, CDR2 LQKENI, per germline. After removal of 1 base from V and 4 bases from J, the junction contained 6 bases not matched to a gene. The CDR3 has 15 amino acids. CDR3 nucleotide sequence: TGTGCCAGCTCACCACTGACAGGGATAGGCACTGAAGCTTTCTTT. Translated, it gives CASSPLTGIGTEAFF.

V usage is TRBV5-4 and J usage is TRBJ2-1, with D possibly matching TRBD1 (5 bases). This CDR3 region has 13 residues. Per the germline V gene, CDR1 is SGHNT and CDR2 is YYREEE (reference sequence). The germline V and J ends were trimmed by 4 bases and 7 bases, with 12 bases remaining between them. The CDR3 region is CASSPLGANEQFF. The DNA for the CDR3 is TGTGCCAGCAGCCCGCTTGGGGCGAATGAGCAGTTCTTC.